Described below is a single T cell receptor (beta chain) sequence and its context. The CDR3 extends over 16 amino acids. Trimming took 0 bases from V and 4 from J, leaving 15 bases between them. CDR1 MNHEY and CDR2 SVGAGI come from the germline V gene. Authors' data handling: Quantification of nucleated cells was approximated via reference gene primer amplification. Data came from immunoSEQ multiplex PCR; TCRdb stores just in-frame clones and leaves some out. D and trimming come from the DNA, and the V and J calls and clone size come from that table. The table lists about 120,000 clones, around 81% of them singletons, with about 18% in the top ten. This record belongs to a study of blood T cell repertoires in COVID-19. In the study overall: Italy, Spain and the United States were the sources of the convalescent and acute COVID-19 samples.

The sample taken for sequencing was peripheral blood. The rearrangement links TRBV6-5 to TRBJ1-2, with unresolved D. The receptor comes from a man aged 25 to 40 with COVID-19, enrolled during active disease. The chain's CDR3 is CASSYSRVQASYGYTF. CDR3 coding DNA: TGTGCCAGCAGTTACTCGAGAGTCCAGGCCAGCTATGGCTACACCTTC.